Listed below are T cell receptor beta chains from one sample, sequenced in a study of human thymus T cells. Generated by immunoSEQ multiplex PCR, the TCRdb table keeps only in-frame clones and is missing some. This sample has under 150,000 clones, with about 95% found just once. Sequencing was performed on thymus tissue. The receptor set was obtained from a boy in the first two years of life with a congenital heart defect but otherwise immunologically healthy. CDR3s include the opening cysteine and the closing phenylalanine or tryptophan. D genes are given only for firm matches.

>TRBV7-2|18|TRBJ1-3|NA
CASSGLGRRGELENTIYF
TGTGCCAGCAGCGGTTTAGGGCGGAGGGGGGAATTGGAAAACACCATATATTTT
>TRBV27|16|TRBJ2-5|NA
CASSPGVTSRPETQYF
TGTGCCAGCAGTCCGGGGGTGACGTCAAGACCGGAGACCCAGTACTTC
>TRBV6-1|16|TRBJ1-4|NA
CASSEALSRGRKKLFF
TGTGCCAGCAGTGAAGCGCTATCCAGGGGTAGGAAAAAACTGTTTTTT
>TRBV4-1|22|TRBJ2-4|NA
CASSQDCGGHGDTILAKNIQYF
TGCGCCAGCAGCCAAGATTGCGGGGGACATGGCGACACCATCCTAGCCAAAAACATTCAGTACTTC
>TRBV13|15|TRBJ2-1|TRBD2
CASSQTSGRDNEQFF
TGTGCCAGCAGCCAGACTAGCGGGCGAGACAATGAGCAGTTCTTC
>TRBV6-1|14|TRBJ1-2|TRBD1
CASSGTGGKDGYTF
TGTGCCAGCAGTGGGACAGGTGGCAAGGATGGCTACACCTTC
>TRBV27|17|TRBJ1-6|TRBD1
CASSLSTGGGNNSPLHF
TGTGCCAGCAGTTTATCGACAGGGGGAGGAAATAATTCACCCCTCCACTTT
>TRBV6-6|13|TRBJ2-1|TRBD2
CASSLRGGRRQFF
TGTGCCAGCAGTTTGCGGGGGGGCCGCAGGCAGTTCTTC
>TRBV6-1|16|TRBJ2-1|TRBD2
CASSESVAGPNNEQFF
TGTGCCAGCAGTGAATCGGTAGCGGGGCCCAACAATGAGCAGTTCTTC
>TRBV27|14|TRBJ2-7|TRBD2
CASSPLAGSHEQYF
TGTGCCAGCAGTCCACTAGCGGGGTCCCACGAGCAGTACTTC
>TRBV28|16|TRBJ2-4|NA
CASSTLPAVAKNIQYF
TGTGCCAGCAGCACCCTGCCTGCGGTCGCCAAAAACATTCAGTACTTC
>TRBV7-6|15|TRBJ2-3|NA
CASSLLRASTDTQYF
TGTGCCAGCAGCTTACTTCGGGCGAGTACAGATACGCAGTATTTT
>TRBV7-8|12|TRBJ1-5|NA
CASSPHNQPQHF
TGTGCCAGCAGCCCCCACAATCAGCCCCAGCATTTT
>TRBV4-2|16|TRBJ2-4|NA
CASSPTTVLGKNIQYF
TGTGCCAGCAGTCCGACGACGGTCCTAGGCAAAAACATTCAGTACTTC
>TRBV2|16|TRBJ1-3|NA
CASICGGHCSGNTIYF
TGTGCCAGCATCTGTGGCGGACACTGCTCTGGAAACACCATATATTTT
>TRBV29-1|12|TRBJ2-5|NA
CSVERFGETQYF
TGCAGCGTTGAACGGTTTGGGGAGACCCAGTACTTC
>TRBV11-2|19|TRBJ2-5|TRBD2
CASSHGEAKRGGPQETQYF
TGTGCCAGCAGCCACGGAGAGGCTAAGCGGGGGGGCCCGCAAGAGACCCAGTACTTC
>TRBV28|17|TRBJ2-5|TRBD1
CASSPTGTEIFQETQYF
TGTGCCAGCAGTCCCACCGGGACAGAGATCTTTCAAGAGACCCAGTACTTC
>TRBV30|18|TRBJ2-7|NA
CAWSVQLTGTNSSYEQYF
TGTGCCTGGAGTGTACAACTAACAGGGACAAACAGCTCCTACGAGCAGTACTTC
>TRBV28|14|TRBJ2-2|NA
CASSCQGNTGELFF
TGTGCCAGCAGTTGCCAGGGAAACACCGGGGAGCTGTTTTTT
>TRBV20-1|11|TRBJ2-7|TRBD2
CSASSGDEQYF
TGCAGTGCTAGCAGCGGGGACGAGCAGTACTTC
>TRBV2|17|TRBJ1-2|TRBD1
CASSESMVRGLHYGYTF
TGTGCCAGCAGTGAAAGTATGGTCAGGGGGCTCCATTATGGCTACACCTTC